These T cell receptor beta chains were read from a single sample in a study of cytomegalovirus exposure and HLA in healthy donors. TCRdb's table, derived via immunoSEQ multiplex PCR, lists solely in-frame clones and lacks some. The sample has approximately 180,000 clones, around 78% seen once; the top ten hold 13%. The specimen sequenced was PBMCs. All receptors derive from a woman between 45 and 65 years old in good health and CMV-seropositive. CDR3s include the opening cysteine and the closing phenylalanine or tryptophan. A D gene is named only where the DNA matches it firmly. The size field is filled for only some rows; it gives once, few, many or a size class.

TRBV27,.,TRBJ1-6,14,.,TGTGCCAGCAGTTTTTGGGGGGATAATTCACCCCTCCACTTT,CASSFWGDNSPLHF
TRBV28,.,TRBJ1-5,14,TRBD1,TGTGCCAGCAGTCCTACCGGGACAGTTAAGCCCCAGCATTTT,CASSPTGTVKPQHF
TRBV4-1,.,TRBJ2-3,13,.,TGCGCCAGCAGCCCACTACTCACAGATACGCAGTATTTT,CASSPLLTDTQYF
TRBV19,.,TRBJ1-2,15,.,TGTGCCAGTAGTATAGGGTCAGCAGGGAATGGAGGCTACACCTTC,CASSIGSAGNGGYTF
TRBV5-1,.,TRBJ2-5,14,.,TGCGCCAGCAGCTCTGATCCCACGGGAGAGACCCAGTACTTC,CASSSDPTGETQYF
TRBV6-6,.,TRBJ1-5,13,.,TGTGCCAGCAGTTTCTATAGCAATCAGCCCCAGCATTTT,CASSFYSNQPQHF
TRBV25-1,.,TRBJ1-4,12,.,TGTGCCAGCACAGGTTTTAATGAAAAACTGTTTTTT,CASTGFNEKLFF
TRBV7-3,.,TRBJ2-2,15,TRBD2,TGTGCCAGCAGCTTAACTAGCGGGGTGTCCGGGGAGCTGTTTTTT,CASSLTSGVSGELFF
TRBV20-1,once,TRBJ2-7,11,.,TGCAGTGCTTCCGGGGACACCGAGCAGTACTTC,CSASGDTEQYF
TRBV6-1,few,TRBJ2-1,16,TRBD2,TGTGCCAGCAGTGAAGTTTTAGCGGGGGGGCAAGGTGAGCAGTTCTTC,CASSEVLAGGQGEQFF
TRBV14,.,TRBJ2-1,18,.,TGTGCCAGCAGCACCCCGGGACAACTTTCGAGCTCCTACAATGAGCAGTTCTTC,CASSTPGQLSSSYNEQFF
TRBV7-8,.,TRBJ2-7,12,.,TGTGCCAGCAGCTTCTCCCCTTCCGAGCAGTACTTC,CASSFSPSEQYF
TRBV5-1,few,TRBJ1-2,14,.,TGCGCCAGCAGCGATGGGCCCAACCCCGAGGGCTACACCTTC,CASSDGPNPEGYTF
TRBV7-3,.,TRBJ2-5,20,TRBD2,TGTGCCAGCAGCTTTCCAAGGGGCGGGGGGGCCCCGAACCCCAAAGAGACCCAGTACTTC,CASSFPRGGGAPNPKETQYF
TRBV5-8,.,TRBJ1-6,16,.,TGTGCCAGCAGCTCACAGGTGTCCTCCTATAATTCACCCCTCCACTTT,CASSSQVSSYNSPLHF
TRBV2,once,TRBJ2-5,14,TRBD1,TGTGCCAGCACTGGGACAGGGGGCATAGAGACCCAGTACTTC,CASTGTGGIETQYF
TRBV9,.,TRBJ2-2,16,TRBD2,TGTGCCAGCAGGACGGGGGGTCTCGCGAACACCGGGGAGCTGTTTTTT,CASRTGGLANTGELFF
TRBV20-1,.,TRBJ2-7,11,.,TGCAGTGCTCCCCTCTCCTACGAGCAGTACTTC,CSAPLSYEQYF
TRBV6-1,.,TRBJ2-3,13,.,TGTGCCAGCAGGAAACCTAGCTCAGATACGCAGTATTTT,CASRKPSSDTQYF
TRBV5-4,once,TRBJ2-5,15,TRBD1,TGTGCCAGCAGCACGGGACAGGGGGCAGGGGAGACCCAGTACTTC,CASSTGQGAGETQYF
TRBV19,few,TRBJ1-5,16,TRBD1,TGTGCCAGTAGAGGGACAGGGGCTATGAGCAATCAGCCCCAGCATTTT,CASRGTGAMSNQPQHF
TRBV10-3,.,TRBJ2-1,13,.,TGTGCCATCAGTGTGAAGGGGCAAGGTGAGCAGTTCTTC,CAISVKGQGEQFF
TRBV7-2,.,TRBJ2-1,9,.,TGTGCCAGCAGCTTGGACGGGGTCTTC,CASSLDGVF
TRBV19,.,TRBJ2-1,16,TRBD2,TGTGCCAGTAGTAGGCAGCGGGGGAGCTCCTACAATGAGCAGTTCTTC,CASSRQRGSSYNEQFF
TRBV5-1,few,TRBJ2-5,15,TRBD1,TGCGCCAGCAGCGACGGACAGGGGGCTCAAGAGACCCAGTACTTC,CASSDGQGAQETQYF
TRBV13,.,TRBJ2-7,14,.,TGTGCCAGCAGCTTAACGGGACTCGTGGGCGAGCAGTACTTC,CASSLTGLVGEQYF
TRBV29-1,.,TRBJ1-1,13,.,TGCAGCGCCGTAAGAGGACAACGGACTGAAGCTTTCTTT,CSAVRGQRTEAFF
TRBV6-1,.,TRBJ2-7,12,.,TGTGTGTCTACTCTACCCTCCTACGAGCAGTACTTC,CVSTLPSYEQYF
TRBV7-9,.,TRBJ2-7,14,TRBD1,TGTGCCAGCAGTTTTACAGGGGGATCCTACGAGCAGTACTTC,CASSFTGGSYEQYF
TRBV4-1,once,TRBJ1-2,12,.,TGCGCCAGCAGCCAATACCCCCTAGGCTACACCTTC,CASSQYPLGYTF
TRBV27,.,TRBJ1-2,15,TRBD1,TGTGCCAGCAGTTCCAGACAGGGATTGGGGGGTGGCTACACCTTC,CASSSRQGLGGGYTF
TRBV4-1,once,TRBJ2-7,16,.,TGCGCCAGCAGCCAAGATCCGACAGTGAGCTCCTACGAGCAGTACTTC,CASSQDPTVSSYEQYF
TRBV2,.,TRBJ2-3,13,.,TGTGCCAGCAGTAGGACTGGCACAGATACGCAGTATTTT,CASSRTGTDTQYF
TRBV6-6,.,TRBJ2-3,15,TRBD1,TGTGCCAGCAGCTTCGGACAGGGGGTGGGTGATACGCAGTATTTT,CASSFGQGVGDTQYF
TRBV27,once,TRBJ2-1,15,TRBD2,TGTGCCAGCAGTCCCCTAACGGGGGGGCAAGGTGAGCAGTTCTTC,CASSPLTGGQGEQFF
TRBV25-1,.,TRBJ2-5,15,TRBD2,TGTGCCAGCAGAGGGACTAGCGGGGCTCCGGAGACCCAGTACTTC,CASRGTSGAPETQYF
TRBV10-1,.,TRBJ2-3,14,TRBD1,TGCGCCAGCAGCGAGGGGGCTATCACAGATACGCAGTATTTT,CASSEGAITDTQYF
TRBV19,.,TRBJ1-2,14,TRBD1,TGTGCCAGAAGAAGACAGGGAAAGAACTATGGCTACACCTTC,CARRRQGKNYGYTF
TRBV5-6,.,TRBJ2-3,14,TRBD1,TGTGCCAGCAGCACAGGGGAGCGCACAGATACGCAGTATTTT,CASSTGERTDTQYF
TRBV11-2,.,TRBJ1-1,11,.,TGTGCCAGCAGCTTATACAGTGAAGCTTTCTTT,CASSLYSEAFF
TRBV28,.,TRBJ1-1,13,.,TGTGCCAGCGAAACAGGGTATAAGACTGAAGCTTTCTTT,CASETGYKTEAFF
TRBV30,.,TRBJ2-3,15,.,TGTGCCTGGAGAGAAGGGAGCGGAAGCACAGATACGCAGTATTTT,CAWREGSGSTDTQYF
TRBV6-1,.,TRBJ1-2,13,.,TGTGCCAGCAGTGAAGCAGTGCAGGCTGGCTACACCTTC,CASSEAVQAGYTF
TRBV19,.,TRBJ2-5,13,.,TGTGCCAGTAGTCGGGCGGGTCAAGAGACCCAGTACTTC,CASSRAGQETQYF
TRBV7-2,.,TRBJ1-3,13,.,TGTGCCAGCAGCGAGAGGTGGGGAAACACCATATATTTT,CASSERWGNTIYF
TRBV19,.,TRBJ1-1,16,.,TGTGCCAGTCTCTTGATAACGGGGGGGGGAGACACTGAAGCTTTCTTT,CASLLITGGGDTEAFF
TRBV12-1,few,TRBJ2-7,13,.,TGTGCCAGCAGGAGCGGGAGCCTTTACGAGCAGTACTTC,CASRSGSLYEQYF
TRBV6-1,.,TRBJ2-7,15,.,TGTGCCAGCAGTGAATCCCCCCTCAGCTCCTACGAGCAGTACTTC,CASSESPLSSYEQYF
TRBV25-1,few,TRBJ2-3,15,.,TGTGCCAGCAGTGACTCCGGGACAAATTTGGATACGCAGTATTTT,CASSDSGTNLDTQYF
TRBV18,.,TRBJ1-5,15,.,TGTGCCAGCTCACCAGAAGGGGCGCGGGAACAGCCCCAGCATTTT,CASSPEGAREQPQHF
TRBV2,.,TRBJ1-5,16,TRBD1,TGTGCCAGCAGTGAAGGTGGGGACAGAGGGGCGCAGCCCCAGCATTTT,CASSEGGDRGAQPQHF
TRBV7-7,.,TRBJ2-5,15,.,TGTGCCAGCAGCCTCGGAGGGACCTTCCAAGAGACCCAGTACTTC,CASSLGGTFQETQYF
TRBV5-1,.,TRBJ2-7,14,.,TGCGCCAGCAGCTTCTACCTAAGCTCCTACGAGCAGTACTTC,CASSFYLSSYEQYF